This is a list of T cell receptor beta chains from one sample in a study of cytomegalovirus exposure and HLA in healthy donors. Clones were sequenced by immunoSEQ multiplex PCR, and TCRdb holds only the in-frame ones, with some missing. The table includes 40,000 to 55,000 clones, approximately 85% detected once. Sequences were obtained from PBMCs. These receptors were collected from a young woman in good health and CMV-seronegative. CDR3s include the opening cysteine and the closing phenylalanine or tryptophan. Each record gives: clone size, J gene, V gene, CDR3 length, D gene, CDR3 DNA, CDR3 protein. D genes are given only for firm matches. Rows give clone size only sometimes, using once, few, many, or a class for an expanded clone.

clone_size: NA
j_call: TRBJ1-2
v_call: TRBV6-6
cdr3_length: 14
d_call: NA
cdr3_nt: TGTGCCAGCAGGTCTGGGGGCGCAGGAGGAGGCTACACCTTC
cdr3_aa: CASRSGGAGGGYTF

clone_size: once
j_call: TRBJ2-3
v_call: TRBV28
cdr3_length: 14
d_call: NA
cdr3_nt: TGTGCCAGCACTCCCCCCCTGAGCACAGATACGCAGTATTTT
cdr3_aa: CASTPPLSTDTQYF

clone_size: NA
j_call: TRBJ2-7
v_call: TRBV27
cdr3_length: 14
d_call: TRBD2
cdr3_nt: TGTGCCAGCTCTACGACTAGCGGAGCTTACGAGCAGTACTTC
cdr3_aa: CASSTTSGAYEQYF

clone_size: NA
j_call: TRBJ2-2
v_call: TRBV2
cdr3_length: 13
d_call: NA
cdr3_nt: TGTGCCAGCAGTGGACGGGAGCGAGGGGAGCTGTTTTTT
cdr3_aa: CASSGRERGELFF

clone_size: NA
j_call: TRBJ1-5
v_call: TRBV15
cdr3_length: 15
d_call: NA
cdr3_nt: TGTGCCACCAGCAGCCTCGGCAGGGGCAATCAGCCCCAGCATTTT
cdr3_aa: CATSSLGRGNQPQHF

clone_size: NA
j_call: TRBJ1-3
v_call: TRBV27
cdr3_length: 17
d_call: TRBD1
cdr3_nt: TGTGCCAGCAGTTCCTTAAACAGGGGAGGCTCTGGAAACACCATATATTTT
cdr3_aa: CASSSLNRGGSGNTIYF

clone_size: NA
j_call: TRBJ2-1
v_call: TRBV7-9
cdr3_length: 12
d_call: NA
cdr3_nt: TGTGCCAGCAGCTTCGACTACCATGAGCAGTTCTTC
cdr3_aa: CASSFDYHEQFF

clone_size: few
j_call: TRBJ2-1
v_call: TRBV7-6
cdr3_length: 15
d_call: TRBD2
cdr3_nt: TGTGCCAGCAGCGGGGGACTAGAGCCCTACAATGAGCAGTTCTTC
cdr3_aa: CASSGGLEPYNEQFF

clone_size: NA
j_call: TRBJ2-7
v_call: TRBV2
cdr3_length: 15
d_call: TRBD2
cdr3_nt: TGTGCCAGCAGCGAAGGGCGGGGGACCCATTCCGAGCAGTACTTC
cdr3_aa: CASSEGRGTHSEQYF

clone_size: NA
j_call: TRBJ2-3
v_call: TRBV6-5
cdr3_length: 13
d_call: TRBD2
cdr3_nt: TGTGCCAGCAGGGGACTAGCCCGAAATACGCAGTATTTT
cdr3_aa: CASRGLARNTQYF

clone_size: many
j_call: TRBJ1-2
v_call: TRBV5-1
cdr3_length: 14
d_call: NA
cdr3_nt: TGCGCCAGCAGCCCCCGACGGGGGGCAGGAGGCTACACCTTC
cdr3_aa: CASSPRRGAGGYTF

clone_size: NA
j_call: TRBJ2-7
v_call: TRBV2
cdr3_length: 14
d_call: TRBD2
cdr3_nt: TGTGCCAGCAGTGTTAGCGGGACCCCCTACGAGCAGTACTTC
cdr3_aa: CASSVSGTPYEQYF

clone_size: NA
j_call: TRBJ2-7
v_call: TRBV28
cdr3_length: 17
d_call: NA
cdr3_nt: TGTGCCAGCAGTATTGGTGGGACGCAAGGGAGGCACTACGAGCAGTACTTC
cdr3_aa: CASSIGGTQGRHYEQYF

clone_size: NA
j_call: TRBJ1-2
v_call: TRBV6-5
cdr3_length: 13
d_call: NA
cdr3_nt: TGTGCCAGCAGTTCCGGGGGGACAATGGGCTACACCTTC
cdr3_aa: CASSSGGTMGYTF

clone_size: NA
j_call: TRBJ2-3
v_call: TRBV25-1
cdr3_length: 12
d_call: TRBD2
cdr3_nt: TGTGCCACGGGGGGGTTCGCAGATACGCAGTATTTT
cdr3_aa: CATGGFADTQYF

clone_size: NA
j_call: TRBJ1-1
v_call: TRBV9
cdr3_length: 14
d_call: NA
cdr3_nt: TGTGCCAGCAGCGTCGGACAGTCGAACACTGAAGCTTTCTTT
cdr3_aa: CASSVGQSNTEAFF

clone_size: NA
j_call: TRBJ1-1
v_call: TRBV6-4
cdr3_length: 11
d_call: NA
cdr3_nt: TGTGCCAGCAGGGAGGGCGCTGAAGCTTTCTTT
cdr3_aa: CASREGAEAFF

clone_size: few
j_call: TRBJ2-1
v_call: TRBV19
cdr3_length: 13
d_call: NA
cdr3_nt: TGTGCCAGTAGTAGGGCCGGTTACAATGAGCAGTTCTTC
cdr3_aa: CASSRAGYNEQFF

clone_size: once
j_call: TRBJ2-3
v_call: TRBV5-4
cdr3_length: 16
d_call: TRBD1
cdr3_nt: TGTGCCAGCAGCTTGGTGGGGACAGGTAGCACAGATACGCAGTATTTT
cdr3_aa: CASSLVGTGSTDTQYF

clone_size: NA
j_call: TRBJ2-1
v_call: TRBV11-2
cdr3_length: 18
d_call: NA
cdr3_nt: TGTGCCAGCAGCTTTGCCCCTCGTCAGGGTTGGTCCTACAATGAGCAGTTCTTC
cdr3_aa: CASSFAPRQGWSYNEQFF

clone_size: NA
j_call: TRBJ1-5
v_call: TRBV5-8
cdr3_length: 18
d_call: TRBD1
cdr3_nt: TGTGCCAGCAGCCTCCGGGGACAGGGGGCCTTCAGCAATCAGCCCCAGCATTTT
cdr3_aa: CASSLRGQGAFSNQPQHF

clone_size: NA
j_call: TRBJ1-5
v_call: TRBV5-5
cdr3_length: 14
d_call: NA
cdr3_nt: TGTGCCAGCAGCTTTTCTTATAGCAATCAGCCCCAGCATTTT
cdr3_aa: CASSFSYSNQPQHF

clone_size: NA
j_call: TRBJ2-7
v_call: TRBV4-2
cdr3_length: 16
d_call: NA
cdr3_nt: TGTGCCAGCAGCCAAGGGGGGGGGCAGTCCTCCTACGAGCAGTACTTC
cdr3_aa: CASSQGGGQSSYEQYF

clone_size: once
j_call: TRBJ1-2
v_call: TRBV5-1
cdr3_length: 13
d_call: NA
cdr3_nt: TGCGCCAGCAGCTCGACTGGGTCCTATGGCTACACCTTC
cdr3_aa: CASSSTGSYGYTF

clone_size: NA
j_call: TRBJ2-5
v_call: TRBV28
cdr3_length: 15
d_call: TRBD2
cdr3_nt: TGTGCCAGCAGCGGGGGACTAGCGGGGAGTTGGACCCAGTACTTC
cdr3_aa: CASSGGLAGSWTQYF

clone_size: NA
j_call: TRBJ2-3
v_call: TRBV4-2
cdr3_length: 14
d_call: TRBD1
cdr3_nt: TGTGCCAGCAGCCAAAGGACAGGGACAGATACGCAGTATTTT
cdr3_aa: CASSQRTGTDTQYF

clone_size: NA
j_call: TRBJ2-1
v_call: TRBV6-5
cdr3_length: 15
d_call: NA
cdr3_nt: TGTGCCAGCACCGCCGGCCCACTAGATAACAATGAGCAGTTCTTC
cdr3_aa: CASTAGPLDNNEQFF

clone_size: NA
j_call: TRBJ1-2
v_call: TRBV5-8
cdr3_length: 10
d_call: NA
cdr3_nt: TGTGCCAGTGGGGGGTATGGCTACACCTTC
cdr3_aa: CASGGYGYTF

clone_size: few
j_call: TRBJ1-1
v_call: TRBV15
cdr3_length: 12
d_call: NA
cdr3_nt: TGTGCCACCAGCAGAGCCCAGGGAGAAGCTTTCTTT
cdr3_aa: CATSRAQGEAFF

clone_size: NA
j_call: TRBJ2-3
v_call: TRBV27
cdr3_length: 15
d_call: TRBD2
cdr3_nt: TGTGCCAGCATCGATTTGGGGGGGAGCACAGATACGCAGTATTTT
cdr3_aa: CASIDLGGSTDTQYF

clone_size: few
j_call: TRBJ2-1
v_call: TRBV7-2
cdr3_length: 16
d_call: NA
cdr3_nt: TGTGCCAGCAGCTTCCCACAGGGTAACTCCTACAATGAGCAGTTCTTC
cdr3_aa: CASSFPQGNSYNEQFF

clone_size: NA
j_call: TRBJ2-2
v_call: TRBV15
cdr3_length: 17
d_call: NA
cdr3_nt: TGTGCCACCAGCAGAGAGCGGGGGACAGGGAACACCGGGGAGCTGTTTTTT
cdr3_aa: CATSRERGTGNTGELFF

clone_size: few
j_call: TRBJ2-7
v_call: TRBV28
cdr3_length: 14
d_call: NA
cdr3_nt: TGTGCCAGCAGTTTAGAGGGGGTGGCCTACGAGCAGTACTTC
cdr3_aa: CASSLEGVAYEQYF

clone_size: NA
j_call: TRBJ2-7
v_call: TRBV5-6
cdr3_length: 13
d_call: NA
cdr3_nt: TGTGCCAGCAGCTTCCTTTCTAGCTACGAGCAGTACTTC
cdr3_aa: CASSFLSSYEQYF

clone_size: NA
j_call: TRBJ2-7
v_call: TRBV6-6
cdr3_length: 15
d_call: TRBD2
cdr3_nt: TGTGCCACAGGGACTAGCGGGAAAAGCTCCTACGAGCAGTACTTC
cdr3_aa: CATGTSGKSSYEQYF

clone_size: NA
j_call: TRBJ2-3
v_call: TRBV11-3
cdr3_length: 18
d_call: NA
cdr3_nt: TGTGCCAGCAGCTTAGGCGGGAGAGGGGGATCTAGCACAGATACGCAGTATTTT
cdr3_aa: CASSLGGRGGSSTDTQYF

clone_size: once
j_call: TRBJ2-1
v_call: TRBV7-2
cdr3_length: 15
d_call: TRBD2
cdr3_nt: TGTGCCAGCAGCTGGGGACTAGCGGATTACAATGAGCAGTTCTTC
cdr3_aa: CASSWGLADYNEQFF

clone_size: NA
j_call: TRBJ1-5
v_call: TRBV18
cdr3_length: 16
d_call: TRBD1
cdr3_nt: TGTGCCAGCTCAAGGGGCAGGGGGCAGGGCAATCAGCCCCAGCATTTT
cdr3_aa: CASSRGRGQGNQPQHF

clone_size: NA
j_call: TRBJ2-7
v_call: TRBV28
cdr3_length: 13
d_call: TRBD2
cdr3_nt: TGTGCCAGCAGTTTTTCTGCTAGCGGGAGGCAGTACTTC
cdr3_aa: CASSFSASGRQYF

clone_size: NA
j_call: TRBJ1-2
v_call: TRBV28
cdr3_length: 13
d_call: TRBD1
cdr3_nt: TGTGCCAGCAGCCGACAGGGGGTGAGGGGCTACACCTTC
cdr3_aa: CASSRQGVRGYTF

clone_size: NA
j_call: TRBJ1-1
v_call: TRBV19
cdr3_length: 14
d_call: TRBD1
cdr3_nt: TGTGCCAGTAGTAACGGACAGGGGAGGACTGAAGCTTTCTTT
cdr3_aa: CASSNGQGRTEAFF

clone_size: NA
j_call: TRBJ1-2
v_call: TRBV11-2
cdr3_length: 15
d_call: NA
cdr3_nt: TGTGCCAGCAGCCAAACGGGAGGGAAGAACTATGGCTACACCTTC
cdr3_aa: CASSQTGGKNYGYTF

clone_size: NA
j_call: TRBJ2-1
v_call: TRBV29-1
cdr3_length: 13
d_call: NA
cdr3_nt: TGCAGCGCATCTAAGACAGACTACAATGAGCAGTTCTTC
cdr3_aa: CSASKTDYNEQFF

clone_size: NA
j_call: TRBJ1-1
v_call: TRBV7-8
cdr3_length: 15
d_call: NA
cdr3_nt: TGTGCCAGCAGCTTAGCGCCAGGGCTCTTCACTGAAGCTTTCTTT
cdr3_aa: CASSLAPGLFTEAFF

clone_size: NA
j_call: TRBJ2-7
v_call: TRBV19
cdr3_length: 12
d_call: NA
cdr3_nt: TGTGCCAGTAGTGCACAGGGCGGCGAGCAGTACTTC
cdr3_aa: CASSAQGGEQYF

clone_size: once
j_call: TRBJ1-5
v_call: TRBV7-2
cdr3_length: 16
d_call: TRBD1
cdr3_nt: TGTGCCAGCAGCTTAGTTTCCGGGACAGGCAATCAGCCCCAGCATTTT
cdr3_aa: CASSLVSGTGNQPQHF

clone_size: NA
j_call: TRBJ2-4
v_call: TRBV18
cdr3_length: 15
d_call: NA
cdr3_nt: TGTGCCAGCTCCTTCTTGGAGGCAGCCAAAAACATTCAGTACTTC
cdr3_aa: CASSFLEAAKNIQYF

clone_size: NA
j_call: TRBJ1-1
v_call: TRBV28
cdr3_length: 16
d_call: NA
cdr3_nt: TGTGCCAGCAGACTCAACAGCCCACGCATGAACACTGAAGCTTTCTTT
cdr3_aa: CASRLNSPRMNTEAFF

clone_size: few
j_call: TRBJ2-3
v_call: TRBV19
cdr3_length: 16
d_call: TRBD1
cdr3_nt: TGTGCCAGTAGTATCACAGGGGGCGCGATCACAGATACGCAGTATTTT
cdr3_aa: CASSITGGAITDTQYF

clone_size: NA
j_call: TRBJ1-2
v_call: TRBV7-9
cdr3_length: 15
d_call: NA
cdr3_nt: TGTGCCAGCAGCTTAGGAGGAGCCGGTAACTATGGCTACACCTTC
cdr3_aa: CASSLGGAGNYGYTF

clone_size: NA
j_call: TRBJ2-7
v_call: TRBV29-1
cdr3_length: 11
d_call: NA
cdr3_nt: TGCAGCGTAGTAGGGGAAGGGGAGCAGTACTTC
cdr3_aa: CSVVGEGEQYF

clone_size: few
j_call: TRBJ2-6
v_call: TRBV6-1
cdr3_length: 19
d_call: TRBD1
cdr3_nt: TGTGCCAGCAGTGCCCCCGGGACAGGGGGCCACTCTGGGGCCAACGTCCTGACTTTC
cdr3_aa: CASSAPGTGGHSGANVLTF

clone_size: NA
j_call: TRBJ2-1
v_call: TRBV27
cdr3_length: 15
d_call: TRBD1
cdr3_nt: TGTGCCAGCAGTCCCAAGGACAGGGGGCTCAATGAGCAGTTCTTC
cdr3_aa: CASSPKDRGLNEQFF